Listed below are T cell receptor beta chains from one sample, sequenced in a study of blood T cell repertoires in COVID-19. Repertoires were generated with immunoSEQ multiplex PCR, while TCRdb's copy carries only in-frame clones and drops some. In the table there are 650,000 to 800,000 clones, approximately 90% of which are singletons. What was sequenced was peripheral blood. The receptors derive from a woman under 30 with acute or convalescent COVID-19. Each CDR3 is given with its conserved first and last residue. Each record gives: D gene, clone size, V gene, J gene, CDR3 protein, CDR3 DNA. A D gene is named only where the DNA matches it firmly. The size field is filled for only some rows; it gives once, few, many or a size class.

.	.	TRBV20-1	TRBJ1-2	CSARDLWGYTF	TGCAGTGCTAGAGATCTATGGGGCTACACCTTC
.	once	TRBV27	TRBJ1-5	CASSLGLLQPQHF	TGTGCCAGCAGTTTGGGCCTACTTCAGCCCCAGCATTTT
TRBD1	.	TRBV30	TRBJ2-7	CAWIGTASYEQYF	TGTGCCTGGATCGGGACAGCGTCCTACGAGCAGTACTTC
.	once	TRBV15	TRBJ1-3	CATSRAFSGNTIYF	TGTGCCACCAGCAGAGCCTTCTCTGGAAACACCATATATTTT
.	.	TRBV5-6	TRBJ2-3	CASSFSLRGTDTQYF	TGTGCCAGCAGCTTCTCTTTGCGGGGCACAGATACGCAGTATTTT
TRBD1	.	TRBV9	TRBJ1-6	CASSVTGGDNSPLHF	TGTGCCAGCAGCGTAACAGGGGGCGATAATTCACCCCTCCACTTT
TRBD1	.	TRBV5-8	TRBJ2-5	CASSKLDRGETQYF	TGTGCCAGCAGCAAACTGGACAGGGGGGAGACCCAGTACTTC
.	.	TRBV28	TRBJ1-6	CASSLGAHHSPLHF	TGTGCCAGCAGTTTAGGGGCCCATCATTCACCCCTCCACTTT
.	.	TRBV13	TRBJ1-1	CASSPTGEEGDTEAFF	TGTGCCAGCAGCCCAACTGGGGAGGAAGGGGACACTGAAGCTTTCTTT
.	.	TRBV6-1	TRBJ1-2	CASSELGGGRDLPNYGYTF	TGTGCTAGCAGTGAATTAGGCGGGGGACGGGACCTACCTAACTATGGCTACACCTTC
.	.	TRBV4-1	TRBJ2-7	CASSQPADSVSYEQYF	TGCGCCAGCAGCCAACCTGCTGACAGCGTTTCCTACGAGCAGTACTTC
.	few	TRBV5-1	TRBJ1-4	CAPAPQATNEKLFF	TGCGCCCCCGCCCCACAGGCAACTAATGAAAAACTGTTTTTT
TRBD1	.	TRBV6-5	TRBJ1-6	CASRDTRQGSSPLHF	TGTGCCAGCAGAGACACAAGACAGGGATCCTCACCCCTCCACTTT
TRBD1	.	TRBV2	TRBJ1-1	CASSRGLVGQGSEAFF	TGTGCCAGCAGCAGGGGCCTGGTGGGACAGGGATCTGAAGCTTTCTTT
.	once	TRBV7-8	TRBJ1-5	CASSSRRDRINQPQHF	TGTGCCAGCAGCTCCCGGCGGGACCGCATAAATCAGCCCCAGCATTTT
.	.	TRBV24-1	TRBJ1-2	CATSASQGYGYTF	TGTGCCACCAGTGCGTCACAGGGATATGGCTACACCTTC
.	few	TRBV24-1	TRBJ1-5	CATSDHRLEHQPQHF	TGTGCCACCAGTGATCACAGATTAGAACATCAGCCCCAGCATTTT
TRBD1	once	TRBV19	TRBJ1-3	CATLGQGSSGNTIYF	TGTGCCACCCTGGGACAGGGAAGCTCTGGAAACACCATATATTTT
TRBD1	.	TRBV4-1	TRBJ1-1	CASSQDPPTGANTEAFF	TGCGCCAGCAGCCAAGACCCCCCGACAGGGGCAAACACTGAAGCTTTCTTT
.	once	TRBV6-5	TRBJ2-7	CASRGRTDNYEQYF	TGTGCCAGCAGAGGCAGGACAGACAACTACGAGCAGTACTTC
.	.	TRBV6-1	TRBJ1-6	CASSEAGLGPPLHF	TGTGCCAGCAGTGAAGCCGGGCTGGGGCCACCCCTCCACTTT
TRBD1	.	TRBV4-1	TRBJ1-1	CASSQDRDLKDTEAFF	TGCGCCAGCAGCCAGGACAGGGACTTAAAGGACACTGAAGCTTTCTTT
.	.	TRBV4-3	TRBJ2-7	CASSPQAGSYEQYF	TGCGCCAGCAGCCCCCAGGCAGGCTCCTACGAGCAGTACTTC
TRBD2	.	TRBV18	TRBJ2-7	CASSPKRGGTSEQYF	TGTGCCAGCTCACCGAAACGCGGGGGGACTAGCGAGCAGTACTTC
.	.	TRBV19	TRBJ1-6	CASNSGQMDNSPLHF	TGTGCCAGTAACTCAGGACAGATGGATAATTCACCCCTCCACTTT
.	.	TRBV27	TRBJ1-2	CASSLSSLGGYTF	TGTGCCAGCAGTTTATCCTCCCTCGGTGGCTACACCTTC
.	.	TRBV29-1	TRBJ1-2	CSVETDSSNYGYTF	TGCAGCGTTGAGACGGACAGCTCTAACTATGGCTACACCTTC
TRBD1	.	TRBV6-5	TRBJ1-5	CASSAQGGPQGSQHF	TGTGCCAGCAGCGCACAGGGGGGGCCTCAGGGGTCCCAGCATTTT
TRBD2	.	TRBV13	TRBJ2-1	CASSWGLADSSYNEQFF	TGTGCCAGCAGCTGGGGACTAGCCGATAGCTCCTACAATGAGCAGTTCTTC
.	.	TRBV1	TRBJ1-2	CTSSLSPTGAHGYTF	TGCACCAGCAGCCTCTCGCCGACAGGGGCCCATGGCTACACCTTC
TRBD1	.	TRBV15	TRBJ2-2	CATSRGTGGWFTGELFF	TGTGCCACCAGCAGAGGGACAGGGGGTTGGTTCACCGGGGAGCTGTTTTTT
.	.	TRBV2	TRBJ2-7	CASILGYEQYF	TGTGCCAGCATACTCGGCTACGAGCAGTACTTC
.	.	TRBV7-3	TRBJ2-3	CASSLSPGSTDTQYF	TGTGCCAGCAGCTTATCCCCGGGGAGCACAGATACGCAGTATTTT
.	.	TRBV14	TRBJ1-1	CASSQEFLTGNTEAFF	TGTGCCAGCAGCCAGGAATTCCTGACAGGAAACACTGAAGCTTTCTTT
.	.	TRBV25-1	TRBJ1-2	CASSESGYSYGYTF	TGTGCCAGCAGTGAATCGGGGTACAGTTATGGCTACACCTTC
TRBD1	.	TRBV7-2	TRBJ1-1	CAGTGEGTTEAFF	TGTGCGGGGACAGGGGAGGGGACCACTGAAGCTTTCTTT
TRBD1	.	TRBV6-6	TRBJ1-2	CASSNTGVGYGYTF	TGTGCCAGCAGCAATACAGGGGTCGGATATGGCTACACCTTC
TRBD1	few	TRBV4-1	TRBJ2-7	CASTPGQGAIEQYF	TGCGCCAGCACGCCGGGACAGGGGGCTATCGAGCAGTACTTC
TRBD2	.	TRBV10-3	TRBJ2-1	CASGGAYNEQFF	TGTGCTAGCGGGGGGGCCTACAATGAGCAGTTCTTC
.	.	TRBV30	TRBJ1-2	CAWRPRDTFYGYTF	TGTGCCTGGAGACCCCGGGACACCTTCTATGGCTACACCTTC